These 24 T cell receptor beta chains originate from one sample sequenced in a study of long-term antiretroviral therapy in people with HIV. Runs used v3.0 of the immunoSEQ assay and were done at survey level. Using immunoSEQ multiplex PCR, the repertoire was profiled, and TCRdb retains in-frame clones only, with some absent. The sample lists tens of thousands of clones, 75% to 90% occurring once. Source: unsorted PBMCs, taken 2.3 years after starting antiretroviral therapy. These receptors all stem from a man aged 35-49 years with HIV.

The rearrangement joins TRBV6-6 to TRBJ1-4, with a possible D match to TRBD1 (6 bases). CDR1 and CDR2 from the germline V gene are MNHNY and SVGAGI (reference sequence). This CDR3 spans 13 amino acids. V lost 6 bases and J 5 bases, leaving 10 bases between the germline ends. The DNA of the CDR3 is TGTGCCAGCAGACGGACAGCGAATGAAAAACTGTTTTTT. It is translated as CASRRTANEKLFF.

The chain couples TRBV6-5 to TRBJ2-1; D possibly corresponds to TRBD2 (5 bases). Germline lookup yields CDR1 MNHEY and CDR2 SVGAGI. With 10 bases removed from V and 14 bases from J, the gap between germline ends came to 18 bases. This CDR3 is 11 amino acids long. The CDR3 region is CATVLGGLEFF. The CDR3 DNA reads as TGTGCCACGGTCCTAGGAGGCCTTGAGTTCTTC.

Comment on this clone: One junction end disagrees with the germline gene, perhaps due to a read error. The chain links TRBV13 to TRBJ1-2, with TRBD1 as a possible D gene (5 bases). CDR1 is PRHDT, CDR2 FYEKMQ, per germline (reference sequence). The CDR3 spans 15 residues. The CDR3 coding sequence is TGTGCCAGCAGCTTAGGAACAGGAGGTAACTATGGCCACACCTTC. This codes for CASSLGTGGNYGHTF.

As regards this clone: The sample has other DNA sequences that encode this CDR3 too. The rearrangement joins TRBV25-1 to TRBJ1-4, with no clear D. The CDR3 has 14 residues. V lost 4 bases, J lost 5 bases, and 11 bases lay in between. Germline V gives CDR1 MGHDK, CDR2 SYGVNS. This CDR3 reads CASSVGGLNEKLFF. CDR3 nucleotide sequence: TGTGCCAGCAGTGTGGGAGGCCTCAATGAAAAACTGTTTTTT.

CDR3 sequence reads: CASRANYEQYF. The CDR3 coding sequence is TGTGCCAGCAGGGCCAACTACGAGCAGTACTTC. The rearrangement uses TRBV2 and TRBJ2-7; D not resolved. CDR3 length: 11 residues. V was trimmed by 6 bases and J by 3 bases, leaving 6 bases between them. Germline values: CDR1 SNHLY, CDR2 FYNNEI.

The genes are TRBV5-5 and TRBJ2-2; possibly TRBD1 for D (5 bases). Trimming pared 2 bases from V and 7 bases from J, leaving 9 bases between. This CDR3 contains 13 residues. Germline assignment: CDR1 SGHKS and CDR2 YYEKEE (reference sequence). The CDR3 reads CASSFGQVGELFF. The CDR3, as DNA: TGTGCCAGCAGCTTCGGACAAGTCGGGGAGCTGTTTTTT.

The chain links TRBV10-2 to TRBJ1-6, with 7 bases matching TRBD1. This CDR3 comprises 17 residues. J was trimmed by 0 bases and V by 6 bases; bases with no gene match: 8. Germline V gene sequence: CDR1 WSHSY, CDR2 SAAADI. CDR3 sequence: CASSPSGDSSYNSPLHF. The DNA of the CDR3 is TGCGCCAGCAGCCCTTCGGGGGACAGCTCCTATAATTCACCCCTCCACTTT.

This chain links TRBV11-2 with TRBJ2-1; weak D call: TRBD2 (6 bases). Germline lookup yields CDR1 SGHAT and CDR2 FQNNGV. V dropped 5 bases and J dropped 3 bases, with 11 bases sitting between them. This CDR3 is built from 14 residues. CDR3 sequence reads: CASSPGTDYNEQFF. The CDR3 DNA reads TGTGCCAGCAGCCCCGGGACTGACTACAATGAGCAGTTCTTC.

This clone was seen only a few times. The rearrangement links TRBV25-1 to TRBJ1-1, with D maybe TRBD1 (5 bases). The V and J ends lost 3 bases and 3 bases respectively, with 20 bases between them. Looked up from germline, CDR1 is MGHDK and CDR2 is SYGVNS. The CDR3 is 17 residues long. CDR3 loop: CASSDLLGGPRDTEAFF. The CDR3 coding sequence is TGTGCCAGCAGTGACCTGCTGGGGGGACCAAGGGACACTGAAGCTTTCTTT.

This chain connects TRBV15 to TRBJ2-3; a weak D match, TRBD1 (6 bases). The CDR3 extends over 16 amino acids. Germline V lookup: CDR1 LNHNV, CDR2 YYDKDF (reference sequence). V was cut by 5 bases and J by 2 bases, with 17 bases left in between. The DNA for the CDR3 is TGTGCCACCAGCTCCGGACAGACCGCTCTCACAGATACGCAGTATTTT. Translation gives CATSSGQTALTDTQYF.

V and J are TRBV10-3 and TRBJ2-3; 9 nucleotides agree with TRBD1. V gave up 8 bases and J gave up 1 base; unmatched junction bases: 1. Germline assignment: CDR1 ENHRY and CDR2 SYGVKD. This CDR3 is built from 13 residues. As DNA, the CDR3 is TGTGCCATCTGGACAGGGGGCACAGATACGCAGTATTTT. Translated: CAIWTGGTDTQYF.

The chain links TRBV18 to TRBJ1-1; 12 positions agree with TRBD1. Unmatched junction bases numbered 6, after V lost 0 bases and J lost 4 bases. CDR3 length: 17 residues. Germline V gene sequence: CDR1 KGHSH, CDR2 LQKENI. CDR3 coding DNA: TGTGCCAGCTCACCACCGATAGGGACAGGGGGCGGCACTGAAGCTTTCTTT. Encoded protein: CASSPPIGTGGGTEAFF.

This chain connects TRBV9 to TRBJ1-4; 8 positions agree with TRBD1. This CDR3 is built from 15 residues. V lost 3 bases and J lost 7; bases outside the gene matches: 8. Per germline, CDR1 SGDLS and CDR2 YYNGEE. The CDR3 nucleotides read TGTGCCAGCAGCGCGAGGACAGGGTCCGCTGAAAAACTGTTTTTT. This sequence encodes CASSARTGSAEKLFF.

The chain joins TRBV27 to TRBJ2-1; the match to TRBD1 covers 8 bases. Per the germline V gene, CDR1 is MNHEY and CDR2 is SMNVEV (reference sequence). The CDR3 covers 14 residues. J lost 6 bases, V lost 6 bases, and 7 bases had no gene match. CDR3 sequence reads: CASSANRGFNEQFF. CDR3 coding DNA: TGTGCCAGCAGCGCTAACAGGGGGTTCAATGAGCAGTTCTTC.

The V gene is TRBV2, the J gene TRBJ2-7, with D perhaps matching TRBD1 (6 bases). This CDR3 region has 13 residues. Germline CDR1 reads SNHLY; CDR2 reads FYNNEI. V lost 6 bases, J lost 5 bases, and 14 bases lay in between. CDR3 DNA: TGTGCCAGCAGGGACGGTAGGACAGACGAGCAGTACTTC. Amino acids: CASRDGRTDEQYF.

The chain employs TRBV13 and TRBJ2-7, with 9 bases lining up with TRBD2. The CDR3 is 14 residues long. V was clipped by 6 bases and J by 7 bases; unmatched bases: 10. Germline V gene data show CDR1 as PRHDT and CDR2 as FYEKMQ (reference sequence). The CDR3 sequence: CASRQLIAGDEQYF. CDR3 DNA: TGTGCCAGCAGACAGCTCATAGCGGGGGATGAGCAGTACTTC.

The chain has TRBV5-6 and TRBJ1-1; no definite D call. Trimming shortened V by 0 bases and J by 6 bases, and 6 bases separated the two germline ends. The CDR3 totals 12 residues. Germline-derived CDR1 and CDR2 are SGHDT and YYEEEE. As DNA, the CDR3 is TGTGCCAGCAGCTTGGAGGGCTCTGAAGCTTTCTTT. This sequence encodes CASSLEGSEAFF.

This chain links TRBV7-8 with TRBJ2-4; D not certain. CDR1 and CDR2 (germline): SGHVS, FQNEAQ. The CDR3 runs 15 residues. Trimming cost V 5 bases and J 0 bases, with 11 bases left between them. The CDR3 reads CASSQNQLAKNIQYF. CDR3 DNA: TGTGCCAGCAGCCAAAATCAGCTAGCCAAAAACATTCAGTACTTC.

This chain links TRBV5-6 with TRBJ2-7, with D tentatively TRBD1 (5 bases). The CDR3 extends over 13 amino acids. CDR1 and CDR2 (germline): SGHDT, YYEEEE. V lost 1 base and J lost 5, with 10 bases in between. The CDR3 coding sequence is TGTGCCAGCAGCTTGACAGGTACCCACGAGCAGTACTTC. This gives the protein CASSLTGTHEQYF.

This clone turned up a few times. The V call is TRBV30, the J call TRBJ1-5; D is undetermined. Germline CDR1 is GTSNPN and CDR2 is SVGIG (reference sequence). Trimming removed 3 bases from V and 0 bases from J, with 6 bases in between. The CDR3 contains 13 residues. The CDR3 region is CAWSPDSNQPQHF. The CDR3, as DNA: TGTGCCTGGAGCCCGGATAGCAATCAGCCCCAGCATTTT.

A single count supports this clone. V gene TRBV19 combines with J gene TRBJ1-1, with TRBD1 as a possible D gene (5 bases). Germline V gives CDR1 LNHDA, CDR2 SQIVND (reference sequence). The V and J ends lost 6 bases and 0 bases respectively, with 11 bases between them. The CDR3 spans 14 residues. This chain's CDR3 is CASRWDELNTEAFF. In DNA form, the CDR3 reads TGTGCCAGTAGGTGGGACGAGCTGAACACTGAAGCTTTCTTT.

The rearrangement uses TRBV10-3 and TRBJ2-5; 13 bases agree with TRBD2. The trim removed 6 bases at V and 0 bases at J, leaving 4 bases unmatched. The CDR3 runs 16 residues. Germline CDR1 reads ENHRY; CDR2 reads SYGVKD. The CDR3 loop reads CAISGTSGEYQETQYF. CDR3 DNA sequence: TGTGCCATCAGCGGGACTAGCGGGGAGTACCAAGAGACCCAGTACTTC.

This clone was picked up a small number of times. The chain has TRBV7-9 and TRBJ1-2; 8 nucleotides line up with TRBD1. The CDR3 consists of 16 residues. The V gene end was trimmed by 1 base and the J gene end by 4 bases; junction bases not matched to a gene: 8. Germline V gene data show CDR1 as SEHNR and CDR2 as FQNEAQ (reference sequence). This chain's CDR3 is CASSLDGRGLGYGYTF. The CDR3 DNA sequence: TGTGCCAGCAGCTTAGACGGCAGGGGGCTAGGCTATGGCTACACCTTC. Full variable domain (missing parts from reference TRBV7-9 and TRBJ1-2): DTGVSQNPRHKITKRGQNVTFRCDPISEHNRLYWYRQTLGQGPEFLTYFQNEAQLEKSRLLSDRFSAERPKGSFSTLEIQRTEQGDSAMYLCASSLDGRGLGYGYTFGSGTRLTVV.

The V and J genes are TRBV5-1 and TRBJ1-1; 7 nucleotides line up with TRBD1. The germline CDR1 and CDR2 sequences are SGHRS and YFSETQ. This CDR3 is 16 amino acids long. V was clipped by 4 bases and J by 0 bases; unmatched bases: 9. This CDR3 is CASSLLGQRMNTEAFF. The CDR3 DNA reads as TGCGCCAGCAGCCTGTTGGGACAGCGGATGAACACTGAAGCTTTCTTT.